The rows below give T cell receptor beta chains drawn from one sample of a study of cytomegalovirus exposure and HLA in healthy donors. Libraries were prepared by immunoSEQ multiplex PCR; TCRdb keeps only in-frame clonotypes and omits some of them. Of about 110,000 clones listed, approximately 80% are singletons. Source material: PBMCs. Receptors originate from a man in his sixties in good health and CMV-seronegative. Both conserved end residues are part of each CDR3. Fields, in order: D gene, V gene, J gene, clone size, CDR3 protein, CDR3 DNA. A D gene is named only where the DNA matches it firmly. Clone size is not always given. Where it is, it says once, few, many or a class for expanded clones.

.,TRBV5-1,TRBJ2-3,.,CASSYDSGTDTQYF,TGCGCCAGCAGCTACGACTCGGGCACAGATACGCAGTATTTT
.,TRBV5-1,TRBJ2-3,.,CASSFPRGGEYTDTQYF,TGCGCCAGCAGCTTTCCCCGAGGCGGGGAATACACAGATACGCAGTATTTT
TRBD2,TRBV7-9,TRBJ2-3,.,CASSRAGGGLNTDTQYF,TGTGCCAGCAGCCGCGCGGGGGGGGGCCTAAACACAGATACGCAGTATTTT
.,TRBV6-6,TRBJ1-1,.,CASSSTGNLEAFF,TGTGCCAGCAGTTCCACAGGGAACCTCGAAGCTTTCTTT
.,TRBV5-1,TRBJ1-5,.,CASSLGGDQPQHF,TGCGCCAGCAGCTTGGGGGGGGATCAGCCCCAGCATTTT
TRBD1,TRBV2,TRBJ1-5,.,CASSEEQGINQPQHF,TGTGCCAGCAGTGAAGAACAGGGGATTAATCAGCCCCAGCATTTT
TRBD1,TRBV5-1,TRBJ1-1,.,CASSRAGTENTEAFF,TGCGCCAGCAGCCGAGCCGGGACAGAGAACACTGAAGCTTTCTTT
TRBD1,TRBV2,TRBJ2-1,.,CASSRTGYNEQFF,TGTGCCAGCAGTCGGACAGGGTACAATGAGCAGTTCTTC
.,TRBV5-1,TRBJ2-2,.,CASRGAGNTGELFF,TGCGCCAGCAGGGGAGCCGGGAACACCGGGGAGCTGTTTTTT
TRBD1,TRBV5-1,TRBJ2-5,.,CASSWTGGTETQYF,TGCGCCAGCAGCTGGACAGGGGGGACAGAGACCCAGTACTTC
.,TRBV5-1,TRBJ2-1,.,CASSSGLMGGEQFF,TGCGCCAGCAGCTCGGGACTGATGGGGGGTGAGCAGTTCTTC
.,TRBV7-8,TRBJ1-2,.,CASSSPLGGGPNYGYTF,TGTGCCAGCAGCTCGCCCCTCGGGGGGGGACCTAACTATGGCTACACCTTC
.,TRBV19,TRBJ1-1,once,CASSTRGADSEAFF,TGTGCCAGTAGTACCAGGGGCGCCGATTCTGAAGCTTTCTTT
.,TRBV4-2,TRBJ2-5,few,CASSQVWGAGGNQETQYF,TGTGCCAGCAGCCAAGTGTGGGGGGCAGGGGGGAATCAAGAGACCCAGTACTTC
TRBD1,TRBV6-5,TRBJ2-1,.,CASSYSIRDRVNEQFF,TGTGCCAGCAGTTACTCGATACGGGACAGGGTGAATGAGCAGTTCTTC
.,TRBV7-7,TRBJ2-3,few,CASRALKAITDTQYF,TGTGCCAGCAGAGCCTTGAAAGCTATCACAGATACGCAGTATTTT
TRBD1,TRBV5-1,TRBJ1-2,once,CASSPGTDFQYGYTF,TGCGCCAGCAGCCCAGGGACAGATTTTCAGTATGGCTACACCTTC
.,TRBV6-5,TRBJ2-5,.,CASSHEAAGTQYF,TGTGCCAGCAGCCACGAGGCCGCGGGGACCCAGTACTTC
TRBD1,TRBV28,TRBJ1-2,.,CASSRQGKVTGYTF,TGTGCCAGCAGCCGACAGGGGAAGGTGACTGGCTACACCTTC
TRBD1,TRBV5-1,TRBJ2-5,.,CASSTGAGGGVETQYF,TGCGCCAGCAGCACCGGGGCAGGGGGCGGAGTGGAGACCCAGTACTTC
.,TRBV4-3,TRBJ1-2,.,CASSPVAGIEGYTF,TGCGCCAGCAGCCCAGTGGCGGGGATTGAGGGCTACACCTTC
TRBD2,TRBV29-1,TRBJ2-2,.,CSFSRGGADTGELFF,TGCAGCTTTTCTCGCGGGGGGGCGGACACCGGGGAGCTGTTTTTT
.,TRBV7-8,TRBJ1-2,.,CASSRSMLANSYYGYTF,TGTGCCAGCAGCCGCTCCATGTTGGCCAATTCCTACTATGGCTACACCTTC
.,TRBV18,TRBJ2-6,.,CASSLTDSGANVLTF,TGTGCCAGCTCCCTGACAGACTCTGGGGCCAACGTCCTGACTTTC
TRBD1,TRBV27,TRBJ1-4,once,CASSYSGQGINEKLFF,TGTGCCAGCAGCTACTCAGGACAGGGGATTAATGAAAAACTGTTTTTT
TRBD1,TRBV7-3,TRBJ2-1,.,CASSLGGQGAKEQFF,TGTGCCAGCAGCTTAGGGGGACAGGGGGCAAAAGAGCAGTTCTTC
.,TRBV2,TRBJ1-1,.,CASSDQGMTNTEAFF,TGTGCCAGCAGTGACCAGGGTATGACGAACACTGAAGCTTTCTTT
TRBD1,TRBV19,TRBJ1-5,.,CASRGQGDQPQHF,TGTGCCAGTAGAGGACAGGGGGATCAGCCCCAGCATTTT
.,TRBV27,TRBJ2-7,.,CASSTHYEQYF,TGTGCCAGCAGTACTCATTACGAGCAGTACTTC
TRBD2,TRBV7-2,TRBJ2-1,.,CASSFTRTSGGNEQFF,TGTGCCAGCAGCTTTACGAGGACTAGCGGGGGGAATGAGCAGTTCTTC
TRBD1,TRBV5-6,TRBJ1-6,.,CASSWGQGIPLHF,TGTGCCAGCAGCTGGGGACAGGGGATTCCCCTCCACTTT
TRBD2,TRBV29-1,TRBJ2-7,.,CSARTGGSYEQYF,TGCAGCGCCCGGACGGGAGGGTCCTACGAGCAGTACTTC
TRBD2,TRBV7-3,TRBJ2-1,.,CASSPRTSVVNEQFF,TGTGCCAGCAGCCCAAGGACTAGCGTTGTCAATGAGCAGTTCTTC
.,TRBV5-1,TRBJ2-1,.,CASSLRNEQFF,TGCGCCAGCAGCTTGCGCAATGAGCAGTTCTTC
TRBD1,TRBV10-1,TRBJ2-4,.,CASSEGGVRGQGNIQYF,TGCGCCAGCAGTGAGGGGGGTGTCAGGGGGCAAGGAAACATTCAGTACTTC
.,TRBV6-6,TRBJ2-7,.,CASSDGTYEQYF,TGTGCCAGCAGCGACGGGACCTACGAGCAGTACTTC
.,TRBV7-6,TRBJ2-5,.,CASSPRIGEETQYF,TGTGCCAGCAGCCCCCGAATAGGAGAAGAGACCCAGTACTTC
.,TRBV29-1,TRBJ2-1,.,CSAPGPTYNEQFF,TGCAGCGCCCCCGGTCCAACCTACAATGAGCAGTTCTTC
.,TRBV7-2,TRBJ1-5,.,CASSLEQNQPQHF,TGTGCCAGCAGCTTAGAACAGAATCAGCCCCAGCATTTT
.,TRBV5-1,TRBJ2-3,.,CASSLTQTGGTDTQYF,TGCGCCAGCAGCCTTACGCAGACAGGAGGCACAGATACGCAGTATTTT
TRBD1,TRBV6-6,TRBJ1-6,.,CASRRNQGVNSPLHF,TGTGCCAGCAGACGCAACCAGGGGGTGAATTCACCCCTCCACTTT
.,TRBV6-1,TRBJ1-2,.,CASGRVGYTF,TGTGCCAGCGGGCGAGTAGGCTACACCTTC
TRBD2,TRBV11-2,TRBJ2-2,.,CASRTSPPGTGELFF,TGTGCCAGCAGGACTAGCCCTCCGGGCACCGGGGAGCTGTTTTTT
.,TRBV6-5,TRBJ2-5,.,CASRVLRWETQYF,TGTGCCAGCAGGGTGCTTCGGTGGGAGACCCAGTACTTC
.,TRBV7-2,TRBJ1-1,.,CASSKGGRQYTEAFF,TGTGCCAGCAGCAAAGGGGGTAGACAGTACACTGAAGCTTTCTTT
TRBD1,TRBV9,TRBJ1-2,.,CASSREPTGDQGYTF,TGTGCCAGCAGCCGAGAGCCTACAGGGGATCAGGGCTACACCTTC
.,TRBV5-5,TRBJ1-1,.,CASSLLGGGNTEAFF,TGTGCCAGCAGCCTGTTAGGGGGGGGAAACACTGAAGCTTTCTTT
TRBD1,TRBV29-1,TRBJ1-1,.,CSGHRGTEAFF,TGCAGCGGGCACAGGGGAACCGAAGCTTTCTTT
.,TRBV7-9,TRBJ2-4,few,CASSSDREANIQYF,TGTGCCAGCAGCTCCGACAGGGAGGCAAACATTCAGTACTTC
.,TRBV5-4,TRBJ1-1,.,CASSPQGHLNTEAFF,TGTGCCAGCAGCCCCCAAGGACATTTGAACACTGAAGCTTTCTTT
.,TRBV6-1,TRBJ2-2,.,CASSDIAGYTGELFF,TGTGCCAGCAGTGATATCGCGGGATACACCGGGGAGCTGTTTTTT
TRBD1,TRBV28,TRBJ1-2,.,CASSSQGGGYTF,TGTGCCAGCAGTTCGCAGGGGGGTGGCTACACCTTC
.,TRBV30,TRBJ2-7,.,CAWSPQGNYEQYF,TGTGCCTGGAGTCCCCAGGGGAACTACGAGCAGTACTTC
.,TRBV4-1,TRBJ1-2,.,CASSQIGAGLNYGYTF,TGCGCCAGCAGCCAAATCGGTGCAGGGCTTAACTATGGCTACACCTTC
TRBD1,TRBV19,TRBJ1-3,.,CASSRRQGALLTSGNTIYF,TGTGCCAGTAGTCGGAGGCAGGGGGCACTACTAACCTCTGGAAACACCATATATTTT
.,TRBV7-2,TRBJ1-1,once,CASSLVPGNTEAFF,TGTGCCAGCAGCTTAGTTCCAGGGAACACTGAAGCTTTCTTT
TRBD1,TRBV18,TRBJ2-1,.,CASSPGQGWNEQFF,TGTGCCAGCTCACCGGGACAGGGGTGGAATGAGCAGTTCTTC
TRBD1,TRBV7-9,TRBJ2-2,.,CASSPMGQGFNTGELFF,TGTGCCAGCAGCCCGATGGGACAGGGCTTCAACACCGGGGAGCTGTTTTTT
TRBD1,TRBV6-1,TRBJ2-1,few,CASSGQVNEQFF,TGTGCCAGCAGCGGACAGGTGAATGAGCAGTTCTTC
TRBD1,TRBV9,TRBJ2-1,.,CASSVGQGRPNEQFF,TGTGCCAGCAGCGTAGGACAGGGGCGTCCCAATGAGCAGTTCTTC